The T cell receptor (beta chain) under discussion was sequenced for a study of long-term antiretroviral therapy in people with HIV. On this clone itself: Its antigen is currently unknown.

At survey level, the immunoSEQ assay was run in its v3.0 version. Assay used: immunoSEQ multiplex PCR; TCRdb lists only in-frame clones, some missing. The profile shows 17,000 or so clones, about 95% of them singletons. Findings of the study overall: Researchers lacked any data on ART adherence, viral resistance or therapy changes.

This CDR3 is 15 amino acids long. The junction had 9 bases not matched to a gene; V was cut back by 3 bases and J by 7 bases. CDR1 SGHRS and CDR2 YFSETQ come from the germline V gene. The sequencing used unsorted PBMCs, collected less than 12 years after starting antiretroviral therapy. The TCR originated in a young man with HIV. This sequence joins TRBV5-1 and TRBJ2-7, with TRBD1 identical over 11 bases. The CDR3 protein is CASSSIGTGGGEQYF. In nucleotides, the CDR3 is TGCGCCAGCAGCTCAATAGGGACAGGGGGTGGGGAGCAGTACTTC.